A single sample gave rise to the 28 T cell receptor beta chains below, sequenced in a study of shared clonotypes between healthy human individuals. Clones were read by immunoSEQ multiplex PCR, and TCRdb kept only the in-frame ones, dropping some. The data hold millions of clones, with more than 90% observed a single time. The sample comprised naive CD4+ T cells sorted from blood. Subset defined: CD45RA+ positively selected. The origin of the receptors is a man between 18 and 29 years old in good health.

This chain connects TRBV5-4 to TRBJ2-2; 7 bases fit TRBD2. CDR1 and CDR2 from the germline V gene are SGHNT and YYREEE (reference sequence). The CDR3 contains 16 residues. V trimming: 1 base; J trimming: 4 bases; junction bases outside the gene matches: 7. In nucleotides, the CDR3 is TGTGCCAGCAGCTTGAGGCTAGCGGAGCCCACCGGGGAGCTGTTTTTT. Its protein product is CASSLRLAEPTGELFF.

The CDR3 nucleotides read TGCGCCAGCAGCTTGCTACTAGCGGGAGCGCCACCGAGCTCCTACAATGAGCAGTTCTTC. Its translation: CASSLLLAGAPPSSYNEQFF. The V call is TRBV5-1, the J call TRBJ2-1; 11 bases align to TRBD2. The junction had 12 bases not matched to a gene; V was cut back by 1 base and J by 0 bases. CDR1 is SGHRS and CDR2 is YFSETQ in the germline V gene. The CDR3 runs 20 residues.

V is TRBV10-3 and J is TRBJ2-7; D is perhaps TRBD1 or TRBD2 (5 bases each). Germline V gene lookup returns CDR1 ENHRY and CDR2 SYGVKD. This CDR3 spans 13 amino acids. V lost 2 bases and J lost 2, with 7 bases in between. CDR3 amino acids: CAISEQGPYEQYF. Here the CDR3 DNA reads TGTGCCATCAGTGAGCAGGGACCCTACGAGCAGTACTTC.

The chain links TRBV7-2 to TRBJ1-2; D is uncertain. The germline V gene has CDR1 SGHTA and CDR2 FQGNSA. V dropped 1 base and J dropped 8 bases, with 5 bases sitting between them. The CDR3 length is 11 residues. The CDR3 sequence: CASSLVQGYTF. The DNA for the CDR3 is TGTGCCAGCAGCTTAGTGCAAGGCTACACCTTC.

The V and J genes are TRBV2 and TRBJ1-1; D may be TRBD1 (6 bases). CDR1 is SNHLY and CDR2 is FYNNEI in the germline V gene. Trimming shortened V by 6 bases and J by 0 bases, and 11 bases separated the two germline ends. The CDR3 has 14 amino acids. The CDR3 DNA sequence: TGTGCCAGCAGGCGAGGACAGATGAACACTGAAGCTTTCTTT. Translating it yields CASRRGQMNTEAFF.

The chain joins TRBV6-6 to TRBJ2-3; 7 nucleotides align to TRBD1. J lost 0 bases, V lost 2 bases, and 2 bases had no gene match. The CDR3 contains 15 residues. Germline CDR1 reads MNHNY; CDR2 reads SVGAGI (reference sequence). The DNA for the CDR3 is TGTGCCAGCAGTTACCACAGGGGAAGCACAGATACGCAGTATTTT. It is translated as CASSYHRGSTDTQYF.

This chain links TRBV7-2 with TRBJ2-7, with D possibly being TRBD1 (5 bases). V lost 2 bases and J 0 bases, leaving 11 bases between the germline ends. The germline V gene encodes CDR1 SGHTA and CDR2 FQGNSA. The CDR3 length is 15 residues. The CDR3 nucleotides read TGTGCCAGCAGCTTACGAGCAGGGCACTCCTACGAGCAGTACTTC. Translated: CASSLRAGHSYEQYF.

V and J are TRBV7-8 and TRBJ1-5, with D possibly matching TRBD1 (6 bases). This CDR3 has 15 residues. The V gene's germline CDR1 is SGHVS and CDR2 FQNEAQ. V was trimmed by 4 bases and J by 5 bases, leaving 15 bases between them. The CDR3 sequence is CASSWDTSSYQPQHF. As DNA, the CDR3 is TGTGCCAGCAGCTGGGACACCTCGAGTTATCAGCCCCAGCATTTT.

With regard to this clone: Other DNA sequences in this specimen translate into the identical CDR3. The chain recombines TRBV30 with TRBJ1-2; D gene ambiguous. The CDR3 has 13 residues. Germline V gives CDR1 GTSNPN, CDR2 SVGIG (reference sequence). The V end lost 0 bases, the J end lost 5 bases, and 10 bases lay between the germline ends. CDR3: CAWSVSSAYGYTF. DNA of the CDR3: TGTGCCTGGAGTGTATCCTCAGCGTATGGCTACACCTTC.

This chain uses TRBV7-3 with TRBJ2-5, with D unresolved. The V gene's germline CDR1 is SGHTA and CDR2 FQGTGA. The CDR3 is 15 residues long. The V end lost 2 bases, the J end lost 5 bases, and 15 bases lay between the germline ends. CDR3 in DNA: TGTGCCAGCAGCTTATCGTCGGGCGCGAGGGAGACCCAGTACTTC. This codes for CASSLSSGARETQYF.

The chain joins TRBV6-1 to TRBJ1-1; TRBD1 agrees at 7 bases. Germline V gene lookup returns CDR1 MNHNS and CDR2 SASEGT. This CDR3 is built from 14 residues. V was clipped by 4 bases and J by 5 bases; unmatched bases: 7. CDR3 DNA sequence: TGTGCCAGCAGTGCCTCTCCGGACAGGACTGAAGCTTTCTTT. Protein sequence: CASSASPDRTEAFF.

CDR3 amino acids: CASMPTTPQTQYF. The CDR3 nucleotides are TGTGCCAGCATGCCCACGACTCCTCAGACCCAGTACTTC. The genes are TRBV28 and TRBJ2-5; no definite D call. The germline V and J ends were trimmed by 7 bases and 6 bases, with 15 bases remaining between them. The CDR3 sequence is 13 residues long. Germline values: CDR1 MDHEN, CDR2 SYDVKM.

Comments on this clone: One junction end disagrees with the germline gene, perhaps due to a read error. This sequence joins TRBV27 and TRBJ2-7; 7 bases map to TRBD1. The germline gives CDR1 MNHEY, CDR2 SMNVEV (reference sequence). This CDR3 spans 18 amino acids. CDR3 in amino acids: CASSSDRILTPVSHEQYF. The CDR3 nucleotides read TGTGCCAGCAGCTCGGACAGGATTTTAACGCCGGTCTCCCACGAGCAGTACTTC.

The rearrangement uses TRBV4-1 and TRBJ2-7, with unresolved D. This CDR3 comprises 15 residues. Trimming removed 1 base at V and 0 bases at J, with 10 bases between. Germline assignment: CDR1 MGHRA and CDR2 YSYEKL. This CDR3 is CASSQGTVASYEQYF. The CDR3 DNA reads TGCGCCAGCAGCCAAGGGACGGTGGCCTCCTACGAGCAGTACTTC.

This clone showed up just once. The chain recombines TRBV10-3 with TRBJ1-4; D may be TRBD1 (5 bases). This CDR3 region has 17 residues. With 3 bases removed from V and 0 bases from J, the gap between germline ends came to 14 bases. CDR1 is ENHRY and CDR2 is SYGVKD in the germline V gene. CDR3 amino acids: CAISDLPGTATNEKLFF. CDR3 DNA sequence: TGTGCCATCAGTGACCTCCCAGGGACCGCAACTAATGAAAAACTGTTTTTT.

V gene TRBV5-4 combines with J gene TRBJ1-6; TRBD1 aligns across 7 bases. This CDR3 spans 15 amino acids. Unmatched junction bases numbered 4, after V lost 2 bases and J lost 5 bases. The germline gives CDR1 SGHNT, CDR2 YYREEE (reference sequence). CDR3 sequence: CASSFTGVDNSPLHF. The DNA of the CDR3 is TGTGCCAGCAGCTTTACAGGGGTGGATAATTCACCCCTCCACTTT. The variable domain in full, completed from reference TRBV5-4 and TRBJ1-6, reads ETGVTQSPTHLIKTRGQQVTLRCSSQSGHNTVSWYQQALGQGPQFIFQYYREEENGRGNFPPRFSGLQFPNYSSELNVNALELDDSALYLCASSFTGVDNSPLHFGNGTRLTVT.

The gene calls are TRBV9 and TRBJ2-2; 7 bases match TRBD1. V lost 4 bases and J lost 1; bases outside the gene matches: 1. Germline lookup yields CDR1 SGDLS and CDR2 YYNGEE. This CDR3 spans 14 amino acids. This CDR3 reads CASSPGGNTGELFF. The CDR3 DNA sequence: TGTGCCAGCAGCCCAGGGGGGAACACCGGGGAGCTGTTTTTT.

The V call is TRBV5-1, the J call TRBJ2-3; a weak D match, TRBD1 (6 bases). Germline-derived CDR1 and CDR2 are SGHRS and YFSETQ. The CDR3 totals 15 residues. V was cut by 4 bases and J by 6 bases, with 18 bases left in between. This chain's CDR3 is CASSPRGSTYDTQYF. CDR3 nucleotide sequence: TGCGCCAGCAGCCCGAGGGGGTCGACTTACGATACGCAGTATTTT.

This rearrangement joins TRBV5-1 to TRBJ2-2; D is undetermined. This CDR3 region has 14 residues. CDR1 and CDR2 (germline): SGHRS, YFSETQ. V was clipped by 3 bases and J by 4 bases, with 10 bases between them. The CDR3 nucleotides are TGCGCCAGCAGCTCGAGTCCCACCACCGGGGAGCTGTTTTTT. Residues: CASSSSPTTGELFF.

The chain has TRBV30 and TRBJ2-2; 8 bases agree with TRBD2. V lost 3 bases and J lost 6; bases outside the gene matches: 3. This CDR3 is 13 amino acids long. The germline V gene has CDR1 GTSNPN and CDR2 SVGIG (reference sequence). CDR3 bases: TGTGCCTGGAGGAGACTAGCGCCCGGGGAGCTGTTTTTT. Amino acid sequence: CAWRRLAPGELFF. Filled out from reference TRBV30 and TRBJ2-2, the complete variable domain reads SQTIHQWPATLVQPVGSPLSLECTVEGTSNPNLYWYRQAAGRGLQLLFYSVGIGQISSEVPQNLSASRPQDRQFILSSKKLLLSDSGFYLCAWRRLAPGELFFGEGSRLTVL.

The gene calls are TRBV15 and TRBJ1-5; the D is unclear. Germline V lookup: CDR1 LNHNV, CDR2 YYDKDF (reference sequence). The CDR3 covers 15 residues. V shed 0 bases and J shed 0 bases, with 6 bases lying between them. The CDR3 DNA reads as TGTGCCACCAGCAGAGAGTCAAATAGCAATCAGCCCCAGCATTTT. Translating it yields CATSRESNSNQPQHF.

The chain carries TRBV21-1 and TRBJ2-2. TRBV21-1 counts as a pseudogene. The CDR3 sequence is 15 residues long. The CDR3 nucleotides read TGTGCCAGCACCCATCTCGGGGGCCATGGCGGGGAGCTGTTTTTT. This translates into CASTHLGGHGGELFF.

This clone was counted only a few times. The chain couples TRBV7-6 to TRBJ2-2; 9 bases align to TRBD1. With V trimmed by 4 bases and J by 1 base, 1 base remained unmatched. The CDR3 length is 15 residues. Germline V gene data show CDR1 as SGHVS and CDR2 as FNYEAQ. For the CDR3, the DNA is TGTGCCAGCAGCTGGGGACAGGGGAACACCGGGGAGCTGTTTTTT. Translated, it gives CASSWGQGNTGELFF.

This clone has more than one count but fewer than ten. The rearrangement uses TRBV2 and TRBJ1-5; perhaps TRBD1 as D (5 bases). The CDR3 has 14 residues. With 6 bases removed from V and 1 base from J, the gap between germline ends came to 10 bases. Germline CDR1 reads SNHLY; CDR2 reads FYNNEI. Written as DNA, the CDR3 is TGTGCCAGCAGACAGGCCCAAAGCAATCAGCCCCAGCATTTT. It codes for CASRQAQSNQPQHF.

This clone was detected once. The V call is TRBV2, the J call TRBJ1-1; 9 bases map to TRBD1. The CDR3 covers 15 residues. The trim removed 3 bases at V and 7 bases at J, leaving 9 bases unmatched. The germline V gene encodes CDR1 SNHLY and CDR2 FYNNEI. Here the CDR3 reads CASSDLDRGVVEAFF. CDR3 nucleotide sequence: TGTGCCAGCAGTGACCTCGACAGGGGGGTTGTTGAAGCTTTCTTT.

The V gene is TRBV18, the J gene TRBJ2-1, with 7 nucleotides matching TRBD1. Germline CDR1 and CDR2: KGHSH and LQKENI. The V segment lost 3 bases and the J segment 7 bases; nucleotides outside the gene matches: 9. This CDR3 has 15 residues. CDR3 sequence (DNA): TGTGCCAGCTCACCTTTGACAGGGAGAATAAATGAGCAGTTCTTC. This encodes CASSPLTGRINEQFF. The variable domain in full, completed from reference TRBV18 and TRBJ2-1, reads NAGVMQNPRHLVRRRGQEARLRCSPMKGHSHVYWYRQLPEEGLKFMVYLQKENIIDESGMPKERFSAEFPKEGPSILRIQQVVRGDSAAYFCASSPLTGRINEQFFGPGTRLTVL.

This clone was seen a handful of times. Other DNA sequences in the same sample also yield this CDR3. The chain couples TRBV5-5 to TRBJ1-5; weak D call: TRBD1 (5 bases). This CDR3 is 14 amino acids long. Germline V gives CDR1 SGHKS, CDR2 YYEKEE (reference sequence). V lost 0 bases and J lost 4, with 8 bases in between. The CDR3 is CASSLEAGNQPQHF. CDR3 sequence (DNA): TGTGCCAGCAGCTTGGAGGCAGGGAATCAGCCCCAGCATTTT.

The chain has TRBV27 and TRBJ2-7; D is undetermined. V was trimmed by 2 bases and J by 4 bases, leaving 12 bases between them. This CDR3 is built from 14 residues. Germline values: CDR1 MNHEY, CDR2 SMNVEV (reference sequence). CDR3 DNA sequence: TGTGCCAGCAGTTTACGTGTTCCCTCATACGAGCAGTACTTC. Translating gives CASSLRVPSYEQYF.